This T cell receptor (beta chain) was identified during a study of shared clonotypes between healthy human individuals. Turning to the study itself: With ages of 18 to 49, the donors were two women and a few men.

This CDR3 region has 13 residues. The ends were cut back, 1 base at V and 4 bases at J, with 8 bases in the middle. Germline CDR1 reads MGHRA; CDR2 reads YSYEKL. Positively selected for CCR7, the CD45RO-negative cells used as naive CD8 cells excluded terminally differentiated effector memory CD45RA+ cells. Every subset's genomic DNA went evenly onto several immunoSEQ plates. In the study's own analysis: Owing to the provision of junction-only sequences devoid of quality scores by immunoSEQ, filtering differed. This table comes from immunoSEQ multiplex PCR, and its TCRdb copy is limited to in-frame clones, with some not included. V and J calls and clone size are copied from that table; D and trimming were computed from the DNA. Of approximately 810,000 clones in the sample, about 92% were seen once. Regarding this clone: In the same sample, other DNA sequences code for this CDR3.

The sequencing input was naive CD8+ T cells sorted from blood. This clonotype originated in a man aged 30 to 39 in good health. The chain employs TRBV4-1 and TRBJ2-7; no clear D. The CDR3 nucleotides are TGCGCCAGCAGCCAAGGTCTTAGTTACGAGCAGTACTTC. It encodes CASSQGLSYEQYF.